The next 22 T cell receptor beta chains were all read from a single sample in a study of a mutant IDH1 vaccine in newly diagnosed glioma. TCRdb's copy holds only in-frame clones and misses some; the assay was immunoSEQ multiplex PCR. This repertoire shows about 16,000 clones, about 95% found once; its top ten account for roughly 4%. Time point denoted: baseline, week 1 (first vaccination visit). Treatment reported: pre-vaccination baseline after standard-of-care therapy. The sample consisted of peripheral blood mononuclear cells (PBMCs), taken from a glioma patient treated with radiotherapy, temozolomide or both. The receptors were gathered from a woman aged 18 to 35 with glioma. Some clones in this sample may be carry-over from other donors' samples.

V is TRBV19 and J is TRBJ1-2; the D is unclear. The V end lost 6 bases, the J end lost 4 bases, and 15 bases lay between the germline ends. CDR1 LNHDA and CDR2 SQIVND come from the germline V gene (reference sequence). This CDR3 spans 14 amino acids. The CDR3 sequence: CASREEEGPYGYTF. The CDR3 DNA is TGTGCCAGTAGAGAAGAGGAGGGCCCCTATGGCTACACCTTC.

The table lists this clone with a count of one. This chain uses TRBV19 with TRBJ1-1, with 7 nucleotides matching TRBD1. Trimming took 2 bases from V and 5 from J; bases not matched to a gene: 8. The CDR3 extends over 15 amino acids. Germline V gene data show CDR1 as LNHDA and CDR2 as SQIVND (reference sequence). The CDR3 sequence is CASSILGGEGTEAFF. In nucleotides, the CDR3 is TGTGCCAGTAGTATATTAGGGGGCGAAGGGACTGAAGCTTTCTTT.

The rearrangement links TRBV5-6 to TRBJ2-7; no reliable D call. V was clipped by 1 base and J by 0 bases, with 5 bases between them. The CDR3 runs to 13 residues. Germline V CDR1 and CDR2: SGHDT, YYEEEE. DNA for the CDR3: TGTGCCAGCAGCTTGCTAGTCTCCTACGAGCAGTACTTC. Translation: CASSLLVSYEQYF.

The V gene is TRBV6-6, the J gene TRBJ2-7; 10 bases match TRBD2. Losses at the gene ends were 8 bases for V and 3 bases for J; bases not matched to a gene: 7. This CDR3 contains 14 residues. Germline CDR1 is MNHNY and CDR2 is SVGAGI (reference sequence). The DNA for the CDR3 is TGTGCCAGCGGGACTAGCGCTCAAGGCTACGAGCAGTACTTC. Translated, it gives CASGTSAQGYEQYF.

V usage is TRBV7-2 and J usage is TRBJ2-1; 12 bases align to TRBD2. J gave up 4 bases and V 4 bases, and 5 bases lay outside the gene matches. The CDR3 has 16 amino acids. The germline gives CDR1 SGHTA, CDR2 FQGNSA. Written as DNA, the CDR3 is TGTGCCAGCAGCTCTCCGACTAGCGGGAGTTACAATGAGCAGTTCTTC. This gives the protein CASSSPTSGSYNEQFF.

This rearrangement joins TRBV5-6 to TRBJ1-1; D call uncertain. Germline values: CDR1 SGHDT, CDR2 YYEEEE. The CDR3 sequence is 15 residues long. Trimming stripped 0 bases from V and 5 bases from J, with 14 bases between. CDR3 in amino acids: CASSLDYPMGTEAFF. The CDR3 nucleotides read TGTGCCAGCAGCTTGGACTACCCCATGGGGACTGAAGCTTTCTTT.

This chain connects TRBV7-6 to TRBJ1-2; D uncertain. CDR3 length: 14 residues. Between the trimmed V and J ends, which lost 3 bases and 2 bases, there was a span of 10 bases. Germline V gives CDR1 SGHVS, CDR2 FNYEAQ. The CDR3 DNA follows: TGTGCCAGCAGCTTGGCCGACTCGAACTATGGCTACACCTTC. It specifies CASSLADSNYGYTF. The variable domain in full, completed from reference TRBV7-6 and TRBJ1-2, reads GAGVSQSPRYKVTKRGQDVALRCDPISGHVSLYWYRQALGQGPEFLTYFNYEAQQDKSGLPNDRFSAERPEGSISTLTIQRTEQRDSAMYRCASSLADSNYGYTFGSGTRLTVV.

CDR3 amino acids: CAWSKGLTNTEAFF. CDR3 sequence (DNA): TGTGCCTGGAGTAAGGGCCTTACGAACACTGAAGCTTTCTTT. The chain links TRBV30 to TRBJ1-1; D uncertain. The germline CDR1 and CDR2 sequences are GTSNPN and SVGIG (reference sequence). Trimming removed 2 bases at V and 1 base at J, with 11 bases between. CDR3 length: 14 amino acids.

J is TRBJ2-3 and V is TRBV7-8; the D is unclear. Germline loops: CDR1 SGHVS, CDR2 FQNEAQ. The CDR3 is 15 residues long. V lost 5 bases and J lost 0, with 12 bases in between. The CDR3 DNA reads as TGTGCCAGCAGCAGAGACGTAGCTAGCACAGATACGCAGTATTTT. Amino acid sequence: CASSRDVASTDTQYF.

In its sample, this clone was seen once. The chain couples TRBV6-1 to TRBJ2-5; TRBD1 matches at 8 bases. The closer fit of TRBJ2-7 to the DNA end suggests the J call may be wrong. Germline CDR1 reads MNHNS; CDR2 reads SASEGT. This CDR3 is 14 amino acids long. The CDR3 here is CASRAGQGRYEQYF. The DNA of the CDR3 is TGTGCCAGCAGGGCAGGACAGGGTCGGTACGAGCAGTACTTC.

The CDR3 DNA follows: TGTGCCAGCAGTTTAGTGGGGAGCGGGGGGTTCACAGATACGCAGTATTTT. Translation: CASSLVGSGGFTDTQYF. This chain connects TRBV27 to TRBJ2-3, with TRBD2 matching 9 bases. The CDR3 is 17 amino acids. V gave up 2 bases and J gave up 2 bases; unmatched junction bases: 8. Per germline, CDR1 MNHEY and CDR2 SMNVEV (reference sequence).

This chain links TRBV25-1 with TRBJ2-1; TRBD1 matches 8 bases. Germline assignment: CDR1 MGHDK and CDR2 SYGVNS. This CDR3 contains 18 residues. Germline trimming cut 5 bases from V and 0 bases from J; bases unmatched to any gene: 12. The CDR3 loop reads CASSNPGTGETSYNEQFF. In DNA form, the CDR3 reads TGTGCCAGCAGTAACCCCGGGACAGGAGAAACCTCCTACAATGAGCAGTTCTTC.

The chain links TRBV19 to TRBJ2-7, with D possibly being TRBD1 or TRBD2 (5 bases each). CDR3 length: 14 residues. Germline values: CDR1 LNHDA, CDR2 SQIVND (reference sequence). Trimming stripped 4 bases from V and 3 bases from J, with 13 bases between. The CDR3 nucleotides are TGTGCCAGTAGTACCGGGTGGGGGAACTACGAGCAGTACTTC. It encodes CASSTGWGNYEQYF.

The chain is built from TRBV7-2 and TRBJ2-2, with 11 bases matching TRBD2. The junction had 3 bases not matched to a gene; V was cut back by 7 bases and J by 5 bases. Looked up from germline, CDR1 is SGHTA and CDR2 is FQGNSA. The CDR3 is 14 residues long. DNA for the CDR3: TGTGCCAGCACCATAGCGGGAGGGACCGGGGAGCTGTTTTTT. Its translation: CASTIAGGTGELFF.

This chain joins TRBV11-2 and TRBJ2-1; TRBD2 aligns across 10 bases. The CDR3 runs to 17 residues. CDR1 is SGHAT and CDR2 is FQNNGV in the germline V gene. With 5 bases clipped from V and 6 bases from J, the junction kept 13 bases outside the gene matches. The CDR3 protein is CASSPTRTSGGGNEQFF. DNA of the CDR3: TGTGCCAGCAGCCCCACCCGGACTAGCGGAGGGGGCAATGAGCAGTTCTTC.

CDR3 nucleotides: TGTGCCACCTCCTCGGGCGGGAGCGGCACCGGGGAGCTGTTTTTT. It codes for CATSSGGSGTGELFF. The rearrangement uses TRBV27 and TRBJ2-2; 7 bases fit TRBD2. Germline CDR1 reads MNHEY; CDR2 reads SMNVEV (reference sequence). CDR3 length: 15 residues. The V gene end was trimmed by 10 bases and the J gene end by 4 bases; junction bases not matched to a gene: 12.

The V call is TRBV6-1, the J call TRBJ1-4; 9 nucleotides align to TRBD1. Trimming removed 7 bases from V and 4 bases from J; junction bases left unmatched: 4. Germline V gives CDR1 MNHNS, CDR2 SASEGT. CDR3 size: 14 residues. Here the CDR3 DNA reads TGTGCCAGCACCGAGGACAGGGGTAATGAAAAACTGTTTTTT. It yields the protein CASTEDRGNEKLFF.

The rearrangement links TRBV7-3 to TRBJ2-3, with no clear D. The CDR3 runs to 12 residues. V was trimmed by 2 bases and J by 4 bases, leaving 4 bases between them. The V gene's germline CDR1 is SGHTA and CDR2 FQGTGA. The CDR3 spells CASSLWADTQYF. The CDR3, as DNA: TGTGCCAGCAGCTTATGGGCAGATACGCAGTATTTT. The full variable domain, in which reference TRBV7-3 and TRBJ2-3 provide the parts outside the CDR3, is GAGVSQTPSNKVTEKGKYVELRCDPISGHTALYWYRQSLGQGPEFLIYFQGTGAADDSGLPNDRFFAVRPEGSVSTLKIQRTERGDSAVYLCASSLWADTQYFGPGTRLTVL.

This rearrangement joins TRBV19 to TRBJ2-1, with D uncertain. Germline values: CDR1 LNHDA, CDR2 SQIVND (reference sequence). V gave up 9 bases and J gave up 0 bases, with 15 bases separating them. The CDR3 runs to 15 residues. As DNA, the CDR3 is TGTGCCAGCAATATCCCTCGAAGCTCCTACAATGAGCAGTTCTTC. Translated, it gives CASNIPRSSYNEQFF.

The V call is TRBV6-5, the J call TRBJ2-7; perhaps TRBD2 as D (6 bases). The CDR3 extends over 14 amino acids. The V end was cut by 6 bases, the J end by 0 bases, with 12 bases between. Germline-derived CDR1 and CDR2 are MNHEY and SVGAGI. The CDR3 is CASRTSGSSYEQYF. The CDR3 DNA reads as TGTGCCAGCAGGACTAGTGGAAGCTCCTACGAGCAGTACTTC.

The rearrangement uses TRBV29-1 and TRBJ2-2, with a weak D call TRBD1 (6 bases). The CDR3 covers 14 residues. Germline CDR1 SQVTM, CDR2 ANQGSEA. With 5 bases removed from V and 3 bases from J, the gap between germline ends came to 13 bases. As DNA, the CDR3 is TGCAGCGTTTCCCGGGACAAACACACCGGGGAGCTGTTTTTT. It yields the protein CSVSRDKHTGELFF.

The J gene is TRBJ1-5, the V gene TRBV18; the D is unclear. The V gene's germline CDR1 is KGHSH and CDR2 LQKENI. The CDR3 covers 13 residues. Deletions cut 5 bases from V and 0 bases from J, with 5 bases between. The CDR3 sequence: CASSAISNQPQHF. In nucleotides, the CDR3 is TGTGCCAGCTCAGCAATTAGCAATCAGCCCCAGCATTTT.